The clone carrying this T cell receptor (beta chain) appeared many times. As yet, its antigen is unknown. The V gene's germline CDR1 is SQVTM and CDR2 ANQGSEA. The CDR3 has 15 residues. The V and J ends lost 4 bases and 5 bases respectively, with 20 bases between them. Employing constant-segment primers, 5'RACE generated TCR alpha and TCR beta cDNA libraries bearing sample barcodes and UMIs. TCRdb re-called the 5' RACE reads through MiXCR, storing one row per CDR3 protein. The sample consists of 25,000 to 35,000 distinct CDR3 sequences, approximately 7% of them appearing once. These data come from a study of T-cell memory formation after mild COVID-19. Broader study findings: Largely, contracting CD4+ clones fell within CM and EM, and contracting CD8+ clones within EMRA. Some responding clones appeared in pre-infection memory, suggesting cross-reactive memory joined.

This TCR derives from an adult woman who had mild COVID-19 (a few samples of this study predate the infection). Cell type and time point are not known. Sequencing was done on a sample of PBMCs or a T cell subset sorted from them (not recorded which). The chain is built from TRBV29-1 and TRBJ1-1; a possible D gene is TRBD1 (6 bases). The CDR3 coding sequence is TGCAGCGTTGGGACCGGGGGCGGGAGGAGGACTGAAGCTTTCTTT. Amino acids: CSVGTGGGRRTEAFF.